The following is a T cell receptor (beta chain) sequence with its context. This record comes from a study of CD8 T cells in Susac syndrome. It was with random hexamers that about 0.45 to 1 ug RNA was reverse transcribed. TCRdb re-called the immunoSEQ multiplex PCR reads through MiXCR, storing one row per CDR3 protein. The data contain around 130,000 distinct CDR3 sequences, 90% to 95% of them seen just once; the ten biggest clones take up around 0.12%. Sequencing was done on a sample of CD4+ T cells from PBMCs. The sequence was collected from a human donor with multiple sclerosis.

The CDR3 protein is CASSPQTGLSTEAFF. The CDR3 DNA reads as TGTGCCAGCAGCCCCCAGACGGGGCTGAGCACTGAAGCTTTCTTT. The chain couples TRBV7-3 to TRBJ1-1; possibly TRBD1 for D (5 bases). The CDR3 is made up of 15 amino acids. Trimming left V 5 bases short and J 4 bases short, with 17 bases between. CDR1 and CDR2 (germline): SGHTA, FQGTGA.